Listed below are T cell receptor beta chains from one sample, sequenced in a study of T-cell reconstitution after alpha-beta-depleted transplantation in children. One entry per CDR3 protein, called by TCRdb with MiXCR from the PCR reads. The sample comprises more than 75,000 distinct CDR3 sequences, 23% of which are singletons, and over 20% rests with the top ten. The input for sequencing was PBMCs, taken before TCRalphabeta/CD19-depleted stem cell transplant. These receptors were collected from a boy between 2 and 10 years old with acute lymphoblastic leukemia, due to receive a stem cell transplant. The CDR3 runs from the conserved cysteine through the conserved F or W. A D gene is named only where the DNA matches it firmly. Size values are once, few and many counts, or a class for expanded clones, and some rows have none.

v_gene,d_gene,abundance,j_gene,CDR3nt,CDR3aa
TRBV6-4,TRBD2,many,TRBJ2-2,TGTGCCAGCAGTAGCGGGAGCACCGGGGAGCTGTTTTTT,CASSSGSTGELFF
TRBV20-1,-,many,TRBJ2-1,TGCAGTGCTAGAGGACTAGTCGAGCCAGATGAGCAGTTCTTC,CSARGLVEPDEQFF
TRBV20-1,-,-,TRBJ1-1,TGCAGTGCCAGAGTTGCAGGGACTGAAGCTTTCTTT,CSARVAGTEAFF
TRBV4-1,-,-,TRBJ2-1,TGCGCCAGCAGCATGAATAGCGGCGCCAACAATGAGCAGTTCTTC,CASSMNSGANNEQFF
TRBV6-1,TRBD1,few,TRBJ2-3,TGTGCCAGCAGAGAACAGGGGGCAGATACGCAGTATTTT,CASREQGADTQYF
TRBV7-9,-,-,TRBJ2-3,TGTGCCAGCAGCTATGGACCGACAGGTCTAAGCACAGATACGCAGTATTTT,CASSYGPTGLSTDTQYF
TRBV7-9,-,few,TRBJ2-1,TGTGCCAGCAGCCCGCCAAGGGGCTCGGGCAATGAGCAGTTCTTC,CASSPPRGSGNEQFF
TRBV6-5,-,few,TRBJ2-1,TGTGCCAGCAGTTCTAACACAGGGTACTCTTACAATGAGCAGTTCTTC,CASSSNTGYSYNEQFF
TRBV20-1,TRBD2,-,TRBJ2-1,TGCAGTGAGACTAGCGGAGGGTACAATGAGCAGTTCTTC,CSETSGGYNEQFF
TRBV12-3/TRBV12-4,TRBD2,few,TRBJ2-5,TGTGCCAGCAACTCACTAGCGGAGGGCGTAGAGACCCAGTACTTC,CASNSLAEGVETQYF
TRBV5-5,-,few,TRBJ1-1,TGTGCCAGCAGCTTCCAAGACACTGAAGCTTTCTTT,CASSFQDTEAFF
TRBV27,-,-,TRBJ2-3,TGTGCCAGCAGTTCCTACCTGCTCGATACGCAGTATTTT,CASSSYLLDTQYF
TRBV5-4,-,-,TRBJ2-7,TGTGCCAGCAGCTGGGCTGGGGAAGGGTCCTCCGAGCAGTACTTC,CASSWAGEGSSEQYF
TRBV25-1,-,many,TRBJ2-3,TGTGCCAGCAGTGACCTCCCGAAGGGTTCTCTCACCCCGGCCGGTACAGATACGCAGTATTTT,CASSDLPKGSLTPAGTDTQYF
TRBV16,-,-,TRBJ1-1,TGTGCCAGCAGCGTTATTAAGGGATACACTGAAGCTTTCTTT,CASSVIKGYTEAFF
TRBV3-1,TRBD1,-,TRBJ2-2,TGTGCCAGCAGCCGGACAGGGAATTCCGGGGAGCTGTTTTTT,CASSRTGNSGELFF
TRBV29-1,-,-,TRBJ2-5,TGCAGCGCTGTCGCGGAGGGACGGGGGGAGACCCAGTACTTC,CSAVAEGRGETQYF
TRBV12-3/TRBV12-4,-,few,TRBJ2-3,TGTGCCAGCAGTTTCGGGGGGCTGCGCACAGATACGCAGTATTTT,CASSFGGLRTDTQYF
TRBV2,-,-,TRBJ2-7,TGTGCCAGCACTCGGGGGAGCTCCTACGAGCAGTACTTC,CASTRGSSYEQYF
TRBV5-1,-,-,TRBJ1-1,TGCGCCAGCAGCTCCGGGCCGGGTTCGAACACTGAAGCTTTCTTT,CASSSGPGSNTEAFF
TRBV27,-,many,TRBJ2-3,TGTGCCAGCAGCCCTTCTAGCACAGATACGCAGTATTTT,CASSPSSTDTQYF
TRBV27,TRBD1,-,TRBJ2-2,TGTGCCAGCAGTTCCCACAGGGGGCGGAACACCGGGGAGCTGTTTTTT,CASSSHRGRNTGELFF
TRBV5-1,-,few,TRBJ2-2,TGCGCCAGCAGCCCCGCGCCGACGTCGAACACCGGGGAGCTGTTTTTT,CASSPAPTSNTGELFF
TRBV9,-,-,TRBJ2-3,TGTGCCAGCAGCGTAGAAGCACAGGGTTTCAGCACAGATACGCAGTATTTT,CASSVEAQGFSTDTQYF